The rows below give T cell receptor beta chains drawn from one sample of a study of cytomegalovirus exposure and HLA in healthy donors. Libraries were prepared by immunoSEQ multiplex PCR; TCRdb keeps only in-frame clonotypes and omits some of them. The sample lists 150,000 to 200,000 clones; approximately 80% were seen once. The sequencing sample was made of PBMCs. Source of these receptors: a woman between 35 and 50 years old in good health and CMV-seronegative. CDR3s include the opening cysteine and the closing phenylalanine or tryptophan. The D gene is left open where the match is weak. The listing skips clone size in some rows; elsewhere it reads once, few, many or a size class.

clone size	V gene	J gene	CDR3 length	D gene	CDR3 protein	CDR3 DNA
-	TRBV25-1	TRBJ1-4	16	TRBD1	CASSEFRGQANEKLFF	TGTGCCAGCAGTGAATTCAGGGGGCAGGCTAATGAAAAACTGTTTTTT
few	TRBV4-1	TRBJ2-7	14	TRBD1	CASSRAGQGYEQYF	TGCGCCAGCAGCCGAGCCGGACAGGGCTACGAGCAGTACTTC
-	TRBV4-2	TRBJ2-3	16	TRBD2	CASSQDPAGATDTQYF	TGTGCCAGCAGCCAAGATCCAGCGGGAGCGACGGATACGCAGTATTTT
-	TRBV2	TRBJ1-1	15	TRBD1	CASSRGQGAATEAFF	TGTGCCAGCAGCCGGGGACAGGGGGCTGCCACTGAAGCTTTCTTT
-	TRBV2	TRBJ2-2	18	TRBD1	CASSEAGWDREWTGELFF	TGTGCCAGCAGTGAAGCGGGTTGGGACAGGGAATGGACCGGGGAGCTGTTTTTT
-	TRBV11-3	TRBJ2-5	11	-	CASSRGAAQYF	TGTGCCAGCAGCCGGGGGGCTGCCCAGTACTTC
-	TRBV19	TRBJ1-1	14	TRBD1	CASTDRGRGTEAFF	TGTGCCAGTACCGACAGGGGGAGGGGGACTGAAGCTTTCTTT
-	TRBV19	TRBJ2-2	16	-	CASSILGPPTSGELFF	TGTGCCAGTAGTATTTTGGGCCCACCTACAAGCGGGGAGCTGTTTTTT
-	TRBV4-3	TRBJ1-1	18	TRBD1	CASSQTLPAGGSNTEAFF	TGCGCCAGCAGCCAAACACTACCGGCAGGGGGATCGAACACTGAAGCTTTCTTT
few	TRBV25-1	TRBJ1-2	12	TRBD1	CASMGQNYGYTF	TGTGCCAGCATGGGACAGAACTATGGCTACACCTTC
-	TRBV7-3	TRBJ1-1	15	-	CASSPVGGMNTEAFF	TGTGCCAGCAGCCCCGTTGGGGGGATGAACACTGAAGCTTTCTTT
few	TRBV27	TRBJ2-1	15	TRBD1	CASSFGTGGGNEQFF	TGTGCCAGCAGTTTTGGGACAGGGGGCGGGAATGAGCAGTTCTTC
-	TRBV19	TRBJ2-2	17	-	CASSIKGRGTVTGELFF	TGTGCCAGTAGCATTAAGGGGCGCGGGACCGTCACCGGGGAGCTGTTTTTT
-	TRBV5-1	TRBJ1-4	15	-	CASSFGSSTNEKLFF	TGCGCCAGCAGCTTCGGGAGCTCAACTAATGAAAAACTGTTTTTT
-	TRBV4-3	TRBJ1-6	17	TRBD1	CASSPRRQGQINSPLHF	TGCGCCAGCAGCCCCCGCCGCCAGGGACAGATTAATTCACCCCTCCACTTT
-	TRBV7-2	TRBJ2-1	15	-	CASSLSGWAGLEQFF	TGTGCCAGCAGCTTAAGCGGGTGGGCCGGGTTAGAGCAGTTCTTC
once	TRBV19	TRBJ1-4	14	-	CASSIRQAAEKLFF	TGTGCCAGTAGTATCCGGCAGGCTGCTGAAAAACTGTTTTTT
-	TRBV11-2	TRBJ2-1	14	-	CASSSNRVSNEQFF	TGTGCCAGCAGCTCTAACAGGGTTTCCAATGAGCAGTTCTTC
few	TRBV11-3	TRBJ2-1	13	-	CASRGEQLHEQFF	TGTGCCAGCAGGGGAGAACAGCTCCATGAGCAGTTCTTC
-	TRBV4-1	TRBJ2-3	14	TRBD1	CASSQPDRTDTQYF	TGCGCCAGCAGCCAACCGGACAGGACAGATACGCAGTATTTT
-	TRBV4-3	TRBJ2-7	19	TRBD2	CASSQDFFGAGGPTYEQYF	TGCGCCAGCAGCCAAGATTTCTTCGGAGCGGGAGGGCCCACCTACGAGCAGTACTTC
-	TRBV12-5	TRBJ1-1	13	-	CASASGEETEAFF	TGTGCTAGTGCCTCCGGGGAGGAAACTGAAGCTTTCTTT
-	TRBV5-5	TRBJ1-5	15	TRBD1	CASRSDRAGNQPQHF	TGTGCCAGCAGATCGGACAGGGCCGGCAATCAGCCCCAGCATTTT
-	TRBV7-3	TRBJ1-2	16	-	CASSTRLGGRNYGYTF	TGTGCCAGCAGCACCCGGCTGGGGGGGAGAAACTATGGCTACACCTTC
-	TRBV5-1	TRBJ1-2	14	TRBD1	CASSLAGQGDGYTF	TGCGCCAGCAGCTTGGCGGGACAGGGAGACGGCTACACCTTC
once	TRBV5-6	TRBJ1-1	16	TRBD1	CASSSGTGGVNTEAFF	TGTGCCAGCAGCTCCGGGACAGGGGGGGTGAACACTGAAGCTTTCTTT
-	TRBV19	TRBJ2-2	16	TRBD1	CASSTRPGTGGGELFF	TGTGCCAGTAGTACCCGTCCCGGGACAGGGGGCGGTGAGCTGTTTTTT
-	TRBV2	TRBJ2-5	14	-	CASSAQGGGETQYF	TGTGCCAGCAGCGCCCAGGGGGGCGGGGAGACCCAGTACTTC
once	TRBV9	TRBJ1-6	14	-	CASSVVADNSPLHF	TGTGCCAGCAGCGTAGTGGCAGATAATTCACCCCTCCACTTT
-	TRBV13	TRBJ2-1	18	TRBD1	CASIAGTGAPILDNEQFF	TGTGCCAGCATAGCCGGGACAGGAGCACCGATACTTGACAATGAGCAGTTCTTC
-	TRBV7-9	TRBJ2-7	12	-	CASSSLGEVQYF	TGTGCCAGCAGCTCCCTGGGAGAGGTGCAGTACTTC
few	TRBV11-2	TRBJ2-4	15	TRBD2	CASSPSQGPSGEGYF	TGTGCCAGCAGCCCGTCGCAGGGACCAAGCGGGGAGGGTTACTTC
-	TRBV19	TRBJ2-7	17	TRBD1	CASSMKPGQGADYEQYF	TGTGCCAGTAGTATGAAACCGGGACAGGGGGCCGACTACGAGCAGTACTTC
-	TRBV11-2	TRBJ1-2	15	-	CASSFSRMGNYGYTF	TGTGCCAGCAGCTTCTCCCGGATGGGCAACTATGGCTACACCTTC
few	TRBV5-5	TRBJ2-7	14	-	CASSLARGVYEQYF	TGTGCCAGCAGCTTGGCCCGCGGCGTCTACGAGCAGTACTTC
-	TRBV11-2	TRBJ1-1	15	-	CASSWRSGGSTEAFF	TGTGCCAGCAGCTGGAGGAGTGGGGGGAGCACTGAAGCTTTCTTT
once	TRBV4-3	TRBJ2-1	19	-	CASSQPPVMSGWTNNEQFF	TGCGCCAGCAGCCAACCTCCTGTAATGAGCGGGTGGACCAACAATGAGCAGTTCTTC
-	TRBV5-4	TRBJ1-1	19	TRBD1	CASSPHTGASTLMNTEAFF	TGTGCCAGCAGCCCCCATACAGGGGCCTCCACCCTCATGAACACTGAAGCTTTCTTT
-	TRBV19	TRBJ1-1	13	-	CASSPSGDTEAFF	TGTGCCAGCAGTCCCTCGGGGGACACTGAAGCTTTCTTT
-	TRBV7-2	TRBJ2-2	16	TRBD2	CASSLSGRAGGGELFF	TGTGCCAGCAGTCTTAGCGGGAGGGCCGGTGGCGGGGAGCTGTTTTTT
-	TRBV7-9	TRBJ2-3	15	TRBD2	CASSLGGTRTDTQYF	TGTGCCAGCAGCCTGGGAGGGACTAGGACAGATACGCAGTATTTT
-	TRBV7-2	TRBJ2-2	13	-	CASSPGGFGELFF	TGTGCCAGCAGCCCCGGGGGTTTTGGGGAGCTGTTTTTT
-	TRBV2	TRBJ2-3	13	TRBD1	CASPNRGIDTQYF	TGTGCCAGCCCCAACAGGGGTATAGATACGCAGTATTTT
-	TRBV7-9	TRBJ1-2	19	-	CASSLGMGQLLSVGYGYTF	TGTGCCAGCAGCCTTGGGATGGGGCAGCTCCTATCTGTTGGCTATGGCTACACCTTC
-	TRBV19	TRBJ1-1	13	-	CASSIDREGGAFF	TGTGCCAGTAGTATAGATCGGGAGGGCGGGGCTTTCTTT
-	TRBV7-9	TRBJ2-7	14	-	CSSRLLPTGGEQYF	TGTTCCAGCAGGCTCCTCCCTACCGGAGGAGAGCAGTACTTC
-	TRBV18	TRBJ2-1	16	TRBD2	CASSPLAGGTYNEQFF	TGTGCCAGCTCCCCTTTAGCGGGAGGGACTTACAATGAGCAGTTCTTC